Listed below are T cell receptor beta chains from one sample, sequenced in a study of cytomegalovirus exposure and HLA in healthy donors. Generated by immunoSEQ multiplex PCR, the TCRdb table keeps only in-frame clones and is missing some. The sample consists of 150,000 to 200,000 clones, roughly three quarters of them appearing once. Material for sequencing was PBMCs. These receptors were taken from a man aged 40-50 years in good health and CMV-seropositive. Each CDR3 is given with its conserved first and last residue. Each record gives: J gene, D gene, V gene, clone size, CDR3 DNA, CDR3 protein. A D gene is named only where the DNA matches it firmly. Not all rows give a size; the values are once, few, many and, for expanded clones, a class.

TRBJ1-5	.	TRBV7-8	few	TGTGCCAGCAGCGACGAACAGGGCCGAAGAAATCAGCCCCAGCATTTT	CASSDEQGRRNQPQHF
TRBJ1-1	TRBD1	TRBV5-4	.	TGTGCCAGCAGCTTCGGGACAGGGGGTGCAGAAGCTTTCTTT	CASSFGTGGAEAFF
TRBJ1-5	TRBD1	TRBV10-3	few	TGTGCCATCGCCGGGACAGGGAGCAATCAGCCCCAGCATTTT	CAIAGTGSNQPQHF
TRBJ1-1	.	TRBV2	.	TGTGCCAGCACCTCAAATCCGGCCAGCGCTGAAGCTTTCTTT	CASTSNPASAEAFF
TRBJ2-1	TRBD1	TRBV5-1	.	TGCGCAGGGACAGGGCCTAACAATGAGCAGTTCTTC	CAGTGPNNEQFF
TRBJ1-2	TRBD1	TRBV6-1	.	TGTGCCAGCAACCGACAGGGGGCTAGCTATGGCTACACCTTC	CASNRQGASYGYTF
TRBJ1-3	.	TRBV18	.	TGTGCCAGCTCACCAGCGGCCCTCTCTGGAAACACCATATATTTT	CASSPAALSGNTIYF
TRBJ2-6	.	TRBV19	.	TGTGCCAGTACCGGACAGCTGCCGGGGGGGGCCAACGTCCTGACTTTC	CASTGQLPGGANVLTF
TRBJ1-1	.	TRBV7-2	.	TGTGCCAGCAGCTTTAATCTAGGGGACACTGAAGCTTTCTTT	CASSFNLGDTEAFF
TRBJ1-2	.	TRBV12-5	.	TGTGCTAGTGGTTTGGTATCAACGGGGGGCTACACCTTC	CASGLVSTGGYTF
TRBJ1-3	TRBD1	TRBV11-2	.	TGTGCCAGCAGCTCGTACAGGGGGCGGACAGGAAACACCATATATTTT	CASSSYRGRTGNTIYF
TRBJ2-5	TRBD2	TRBV25-1	few	TGTGCCAGCAGTAAACCGGGACTAGCGGGACCAGTTCAAGAGACCCAGTACTTC	CASSKPGLAGPVQETQYF
TRBJ2-1	.	TRBV6-5	.	TGTGCCAGCAGTTACTCAGGGAGCTCCTACAATGAGCAGTTCTTC	CASSYSGSSYNEQFF
TRBJ2-1	TRBD2	TRBV12-5	.	TGTGCTAGTGGTTTGGTACGGACTAGCGGGGGGGCAGGGAATGAGCAGTTCTTC	CASGLVRTSGGAGNEQFF
TRBJ2-3	TRBD2	TRBV10-1	.	TGCGCCAGCCGCCCGATGGCGGGGGACACAGATACGCAGTATTTT	CASRPMAGDTDTQYF
TRBJ2-1	.	TRBV7-6	.	TGTGCCAGCAGCTTAATGTCCGGGGGTGAGCAGTTCTTC	CASSLMSGGEQFF
TRBJ1-2	.	TRBV19	few	TGTGCCAGTACCATAGGTGGGACTGGGAACTATGGCTACACCTTC	CASTIGGTGNYGYTF
TRBJ2-7	.	TRBV28	.	TGTGCCAGCAGTCCCCGGACGAGGGTGACCGAGCAGTACTTC	CASSPRTRVTEQYF
TRBJ1-1	.	TRBV9	.	TGTGCCAGCAGCGTGGGACAACAGAACACTGAAGCTTTCTTT	CASSVGQQNTEAFF
TRBJ2-1	TRBD2	TRBV5-1	.	TGCGCCAGCAGCTTGGGTCCGACTAGCGGGAGATACAATGAGCAGTTCTTC	CASSLGPTSGRYNEQFF
TRBJ2-7	.	TRBV5-6	.	TGTGCCAGCAGCTTGGTCCCCCAGGGTGCATCCTACGAGCAGTACTTC	CASSLVPQGASYEQYF
TRBJ2-2	TRBD1	TRBV5-4	once	TGTGCCAGCAGCTTGGACCAGGGGGCCGGGGAGCTGTTTTTT	CASSLDQGAGELFF
TRBJ2-3	TRBD2	TRBV5-4	.	TGTGCCAGCAGCCTAAGACTAGCGGGGGGTACTAGCACAGATACGCAGTATTTT	CASSLRLAGGTSTDTQYF
TRBJ2-7	.	TRBV6-6	.	TGTGCCAGCACGGAGGGTTTTGGTGAGCAGTACTTC	CASTEGFGEQYF
TRBJ2-1	TRBD1	TRBV9	few	TGTGCCAGCAGCGTAGCGGGACAGGACGGATGGCAGTTCTTC	CASSVAGQDGWQFF
TRBJ1-6	.	TRBV10-3	few	TGTGCCATCAGGGTCGGGAGGGATTCACCCCTCCACTTT	CAIRVGRDSPLHF
TRBJ2-3	.	TRBV7-2	.	TGTGCCAGCAGTTCAGGGGGGAGCACAGATACGCAGTATTTT	CASSSGGSTDTQYF
TRBJ2-2	TRBD2	TRBV5-1	.	TGCGCCAGCAGCCCCTCCGGGGGGGCCGGCGGGGAGCTGTTTTTT	CASSPSGGAGGELFF
TRBJ1-5	.	TRBV6-5	.	TGTGCCAGCAGTTATAGGTGGGCGGGGGAAGGGCCCCAGCATTTT	CASSYRWAGEGPQHF
TRBJ1-5	.	TRBV4-1	few	TGCGCCAGCAGCCAAGACCAGGGGCTCGGGAATCAGCCCCAGCATTTT	CASSQDQGLGNQPQHF
TRBJ1-1	.	TRBV9	.	TGTGCCAGCAGCGCCCACCCCGGGACTGAAGCTTTCTTT	CASSAHPGTEAFF
TRBJ1-2	.	TRBV5-4	.	TGTGCCAGCAGCCCCCAGGGAACCCCTACGCGCTATGGCTACACCTTC	CASSPQGTPTRYGYTF
TRBJ2-4	TRBD2	TRBV10-3	few	TGTGCCATCAGTGGTGCGGGGGACGGGGAGGGCATTCAGTACTTC	CAISGAGDGEGIQYF
TRBJ2-7	.	TRBV7-2	.	TGTGCCAGCAGCTCTTTGACAGGTTTCTACGAGCAGTACTTC	CASSSLTGFYEQYF
TRBJ1-1	.	TRBV25-1	few	TGTGCCAGCAGTCCTACCCCGCAGGGTACTCCTGAAGCTTTCTTT	CASSPTPQGTPEAFF
TRBJ1-5	.	TRBV15	few	TGTGCCACCAGCAGGAAGGGGAATCAGCCCCAGCATTTT	CATSRKGNQPQHF
TRBJ1-1	TRBD1	TRBV11-2	.	TGTGCCAGCAGCTCGACAGGGATGGGCACTGAAGCTTTCTTT	CASSSTGMGTEAFF
TRBJ2-7	.	TRBV18	.	TGTGCCAGCTCACCATTGGGACAACTCTACGAGCAGTACTTC	CASSPLGQLYEQYF
TRBJ1-3	.	TRBV19	once	TGTGCCAGTAGTTCGGAGGTGATCCCTGGAAACACCATATATTTT	CASSSEVIPGNTIYF
TRBJ1-2	TRBD1	TRBV4-3	.	TGCGCCAGCAGCCAGATCCGGACAGGACAGAGGGGCTACACCTTC	CASSQIRTGQRGYTF
TRBJ2-7	.	TRBV10-3	few	TGTGCCATCAGTGATTCTGGACTTGGGGGCGAGCAGTACTTC	CAISDSGLGGEQYF
TRBJ2-1	.	TRBV6-5	few	TGTGCCAGCAGCCACTTGCTCCCTGAGCAGTTCTTC	CASSHLLPEQFF
TRBJ2-1	TRBD2	TRBV7-6	.	TGTGCCAGCAGCCGCATGCTAGCGGGGGAGTACAATGAGCAGTTCTTC	CASSRMLAGEYNEQFF
TRBJ1-5	.	TRBV19	.	TGTGCCAGTAGTATAGCTCCCCAAGGGGCTCAGCCCCAGCATTTT	CASSIAPQGAQPQHF
TRBJ2-4	.	TRBV4-3	many	TGCGCCAGCAGCCAAGATCCAGGCCATGGTTCCAAAAACATTCAGTACTTC	CASSQDPGHGSKNIQYF
TRBJ2-6	.	TRBV6-5	.	TGTGCCAGCAGTTACTCTGGGACAGGGGCCAACGTCCTGACTTTC	CASSYSGTGANVLTF
TRBJ2-1	TRBD2	TRBV6-5	.	TGTGCCAGCGGTCCAGCGGGGGGCCACAATGAGCAGTTCTTC	CASGPAGGHNEQFF
TRBJ2-5	TRBD2	TRBV10-3	.	TGTGCCATCAGTGCAACTAGCGGGGGCCTAAACCAAGAGACCCAGTACTTC	CAISATSGGLNQETQYF
TRBJ1-1	TRBD1	TRBV11-2	once	TGTGCCAGCAGCCAGGACAGGGACACCCTGAACACTGAAGCTTTCTTT	CASSQDRDTLNTEAFF
TRBJ1-2	.	TRBV7-9	.	TGTGCCAGCAGCACCCCGGGGGGATACACCTTC	CASSTPGGYTF
TRBJ1-4	TRBD1	TRBV2	.	TGTGCCAGCACCGGTGATAGGGGGCGCGAAAAACTGTTTTTT	CASTGDRGREKLFF
TRBJ1-3	TRBD1	TRBV19	.	TGTGCCAGTAGTCGGGGACAGGGGACTGGAAACACCATATATTTT	CASSRGQGTGNTIYF
TRBJ1-2	.	TRBV5-5	.	TGTGCCAGCAGCTCTTACCCCAGGGGCACTTCCTCCTATGACTACACCTTC	CASSSYPRGTSSYDYTF
TRBJ2-4	TRBD1	TRBV29-1	.	TGCAGCGTTGAAGATCGGGACAGGGGGGAGATACGGTACTTC	CSVEDRDRGEIRYF
TRBJ1-1	TRBD1	TRBV10-3	.	TGTGCCATCAACCCGGGACAGGGGAACACTGAAGCTTTCTTT	CAINPGQGNTEAFF
TRBJ2-1	TRBD1	TRBV9	.	TGTGCCAGCAGCCCACAGGGGGCGAACTACAATGAGCAGTTCTTC	CASSPQGANYNEQFF